Listed below are T cell receptor beta chains from one sample, sequenced in a study of cytomegalovirus exposure and HLA in healthy donors. TCRdb's table, derived via immunoSEQ multiplex PCR, lists solely in-frame clones and lacks some. The table records about 360,000 clones, about nine tenths of them present only once. The sequencing sample was made of PBMCs. The receptors were gathered from a woman younger than 35 in good health and CMV-seronegative. Each CDR3 is given with its conserved first and last residue. The D gene is left open where the match is weak.

CDR3aa	j_gene	d_gene	v_gene
CASSQDLYSHTDTQYF	TRBJ2-3	.	TRBV4-2
CATSTPYSETQYF	TRBJ2-5	.	TRBV15
CASRGRTGLQTQYF	TRBJ2-5	TRBD1	TRBV19
CASGWGVREQYF	TRBJ2-7	.	TRBV27
CASSEGTDEQYF	TRBJ2-7	TRBD1	TRBV18
CASSLGLADLKSSYNEQFF	TRBJ2-1	TRBD2	TRBV5-1
CASSSQGVAHPYEQYF	TRBJ2-7	TRBD1	TRBV27
CASSLGHMRYTF	TRBJ1-2	.	TRBV5-5
CASSPTGSEIGEQYF	TRBJ2-7	.	TRBV9
CASEERGSTNEQFF	TRBJ2-1	TRBD2	TRBV2
CASSRNQGAEETQYF	TRBJ2-5	TRBD1	TRBV18
CASSQIQGDGYTF	TRBJ1-2	TRBD1	TRBV6-5
CASSDGTGGAGGYTF	TRBJ1-2	TRBD1	TRBV6-4
CASSLNRASGNTIYF	TRBJ1-3	.	TRBV27
CSAKGQGRNEQFF	TRBJ2-1	TRBD1	TRBV29-1
CASSSGQEGKLFF	TRBJ1-4	TRBD1	TRBV5-1
CASSFADADTQYF	TRBJ2-3	.	TRBV28
CASSPWTSGRYKSSTDTQYF	TRBJ2-3	TRBD2	TRBV18
CASSGLGTGGRSNEKLFF	TRBJ1-4	TRBD1	TRBV6-1
CASSLGQGREKLFF	TRBJ1-4	TRBD1	TRBV7-9
CASTRLAGGPNEQFF	TRBJ2-1	TRBD2	TRBV6-1
CATSRGRGPDTQYF	TRBJ2-3	.	TRBV15
CASSPFGQGYGYTF	TRBJ1-2	TRBD1	TRBV4-1
CASSLEQGNQPQHF	TRBJ1-5	.	TRBV28
CASSPRHQAYEQYF	TRBJ2-7	.	TRBV7-9
CASSPLFAGITEAFF	TRBJ1-1	.	TRBV5-1
CASNKFRDRDTQYF	TRBJ2-3	.	TRBV19
CASSYGTGGRNSPLHF	TRBJ1-6	TRBD1	TRBV6-5
CAWSTGTGGFYEQYF	TRBJ2-7	TRBD1	TRBV30
CASSYGSGGEQYF	TRBJ2-7	TRBD2	TRBV6-6
CATSRTGTGTGELFF	TRBJ2-2	.	TRBV15
CASSLRQGTGELFF	TRBJ2-2	TRBD1	TRBV2
CASSEVVAGDTQYF	TRBJ2-3	.	TRBV6-4
CASSFARGPPYEQYF	TRBJ2-7	TRBD1	TRBV27
CASSPPGQSYEQYF	TRBJ2-7	TRBD1	TRBV27
CASSRGLDQPQHF	TRBJ1-5	TRBD1	TRBV9
CAWSRGGEQYF	TRBJ2-7	TRBD2	TRBV30
CASSQWTGALTYNEQFF	TRBJ2-1	TRBD1	TRBV4-1
CASSPRTGIAAFF	TRBJ1-1	TRBD1	TRBV9
CASSELGQSTDTQYF	TRBJ2-3	TRBD1	TRBV2
CSVEDRLALTSYNEQFF	TRBJ2-1	.	TRBV29-1
CASSAGTSVGKLFF	TRBJ1-4	.	TRBV7-8
CASSDSRAKRVLYEQYF	TRBJ2-7	.	TRBV6-4
CASSINLAGGPYHLSEQFF	TRBJ2-1	TRBD2	TRBV19
CASSWTGDRDQPQHF	TRBJ1-5	.	TRBV5-1